The following is a T cell receptor beta chain sequence with its context. TCRdb itself ran the 5' RACE reads through MiXCR, one entry per CDR3 protein. Here the sample spans over 95,000 distinct CDR3 sequences, approximately 15% being singletons. This record belongs to a study of T cells of healthy individuals. V trimming: 0 bases; J trimming: 9 bases; junction bases outside the gene matches: 8. This CDR3 has 15 residues. CDR1 DFQATT and CDR2 SNEGSKA come from the germline V gene (reference sequence). The sequence came from a human donor in good health. This sequence joins TRBV20-1 and TRBJ2-2; 9 bases agree with TRBD2. The CDR3 nucleotides are TGCAGTGCTAGAGATTCGGCGGGAGGGAAGTGGGAGCTGTTTTTT. Its protein is CSARDSAGGKWELFF.